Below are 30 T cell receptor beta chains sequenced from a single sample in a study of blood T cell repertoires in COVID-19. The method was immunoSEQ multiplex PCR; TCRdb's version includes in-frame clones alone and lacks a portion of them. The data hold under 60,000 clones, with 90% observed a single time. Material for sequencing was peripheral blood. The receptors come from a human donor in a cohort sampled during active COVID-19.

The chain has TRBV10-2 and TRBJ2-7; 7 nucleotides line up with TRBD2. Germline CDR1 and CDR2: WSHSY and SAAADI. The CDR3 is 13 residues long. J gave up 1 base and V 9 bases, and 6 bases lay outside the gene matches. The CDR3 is CASWGGRSYEQYF. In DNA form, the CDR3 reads TGCGCCAGTTGGGGGGGGAGGTCCTACGAGCAGTACTTC.

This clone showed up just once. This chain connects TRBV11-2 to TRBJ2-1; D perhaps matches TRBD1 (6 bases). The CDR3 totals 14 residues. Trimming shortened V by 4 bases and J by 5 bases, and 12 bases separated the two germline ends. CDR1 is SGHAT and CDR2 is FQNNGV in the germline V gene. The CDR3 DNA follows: TGTGCCAGCAGCTCCGGGACACTGAACAATGAGCAGTTCTTC. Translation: CASSSGTLNNEQFF. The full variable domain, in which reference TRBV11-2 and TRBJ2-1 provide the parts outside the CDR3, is EAGVAQSPRYKIIEKRQSVAFWCNPISGHATLYWYQQILGQGPKLLIQFQNNGVVDDSQLPKDRFSAERLKGVDSTLKIQPAKLEDSAVYLCASSSGTLNNEQFFGPGTRLTVL.

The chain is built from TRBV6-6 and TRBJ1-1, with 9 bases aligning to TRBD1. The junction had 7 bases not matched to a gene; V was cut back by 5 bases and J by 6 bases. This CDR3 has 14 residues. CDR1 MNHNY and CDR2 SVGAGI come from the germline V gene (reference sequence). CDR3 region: CASSPRTGDAEAFF. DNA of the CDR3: TGTGCCAGCAGTCCTAGGACAGGGGACGCTGAAGCTTTCTTT.

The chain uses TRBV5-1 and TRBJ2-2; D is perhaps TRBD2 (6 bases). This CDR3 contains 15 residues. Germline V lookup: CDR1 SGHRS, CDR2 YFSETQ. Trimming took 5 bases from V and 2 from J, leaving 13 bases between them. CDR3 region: CASSYAGPNTGELFF. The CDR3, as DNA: TGCGCCAGCAGTTATGCGGGACCAAACACCGGGGAGCTGTTTTTT.

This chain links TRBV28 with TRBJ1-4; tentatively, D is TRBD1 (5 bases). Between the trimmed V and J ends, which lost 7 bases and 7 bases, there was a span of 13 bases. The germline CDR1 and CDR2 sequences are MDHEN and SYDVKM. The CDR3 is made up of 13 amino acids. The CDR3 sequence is CASTSRVTEKLFF. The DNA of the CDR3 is TGTGCCAGCACCAGCAGGGTTACTGAAAAACTGTTTTTT.

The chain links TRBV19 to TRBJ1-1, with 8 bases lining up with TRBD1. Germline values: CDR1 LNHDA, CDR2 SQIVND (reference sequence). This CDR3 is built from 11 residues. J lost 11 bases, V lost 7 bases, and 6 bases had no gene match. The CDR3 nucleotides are TGTGCCAGTATCGACAGGGGACCGGCTTTCTTT. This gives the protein CASIDRGPAFF.

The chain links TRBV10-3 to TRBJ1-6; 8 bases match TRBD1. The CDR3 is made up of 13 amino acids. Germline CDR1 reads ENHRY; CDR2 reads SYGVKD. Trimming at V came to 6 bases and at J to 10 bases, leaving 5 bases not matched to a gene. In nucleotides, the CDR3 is TGTGCCATCAGAGACAGGGGCGGCTCACCCCTCCACTTT. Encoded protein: CAIRDRGGSPLHF.

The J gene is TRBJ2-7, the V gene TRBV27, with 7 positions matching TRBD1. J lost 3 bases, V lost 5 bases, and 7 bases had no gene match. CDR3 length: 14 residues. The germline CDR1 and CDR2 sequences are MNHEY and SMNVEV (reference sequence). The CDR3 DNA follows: TGTGCCAGCAGTCCCGGTCCAGGGGGCTACGAGCAGTACGTC. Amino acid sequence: CASSPGPGGYEQYV.

CDR3 in amino acids: CASSARLAGGSYEQYF. Written as DNA, the CDR3 is TGCGCCAGCAGCGCCCGACTAGCGGGAGGATCCTACGAGCAGTACTTC. The V and J genes are TRBV5-1 and TRBJ2-7, with TRBD2 identical over 13 bases. The CDR3 has 16 amino acids. Germline V gene data show CDR1 as SGHRS and CDR2 as YFSETQ. Unmatched junction bases numbered 5, after V lost 4 bases and J lost 1 base.

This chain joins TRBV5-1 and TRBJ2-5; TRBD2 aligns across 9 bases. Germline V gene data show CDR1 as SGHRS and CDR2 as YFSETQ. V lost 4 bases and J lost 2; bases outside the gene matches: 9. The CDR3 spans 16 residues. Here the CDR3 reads CASSLPAAGGQETQYF. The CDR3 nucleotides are TGCGCCAGCAGCCTTCCCGCAGCGGGGGGTCAAGAGACCCAGTACTTC.

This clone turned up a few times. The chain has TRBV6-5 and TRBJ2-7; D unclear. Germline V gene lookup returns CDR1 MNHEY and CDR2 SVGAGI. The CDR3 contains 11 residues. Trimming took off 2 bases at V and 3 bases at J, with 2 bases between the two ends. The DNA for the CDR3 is TGTGCCAGCAGTTACCACTACGAGCAGTACTTC. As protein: CASSYHYEQYF.

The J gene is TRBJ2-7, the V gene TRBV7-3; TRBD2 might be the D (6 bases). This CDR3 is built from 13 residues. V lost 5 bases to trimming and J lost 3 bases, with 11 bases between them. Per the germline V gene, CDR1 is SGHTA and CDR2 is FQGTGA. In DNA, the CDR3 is TGTGCCAGCAGCCGGGACTCTGACTACGAGCAGTACTTC. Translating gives CASSRDSDYEQYF.

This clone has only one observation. The CDR3, as DNA: TGTGCCAGCAGTGGGCCAGGATCCTACGAGCAGTACGTC. Its translation is CASSGPGSYEQYV. The chain uses TRBV11-3 and TRBJ2-7; D is unresolved. The CDR3 consists of 13 residues. Between the trimmed V and J ends, which lost 6 bases and 1 base, there was a span of 10 bases. In germline, CDR1 is SGHNT, CDR2 YENEEA.

This CDR3 reads CASSRFRTRHLVGYTF. The CDR3 coding sequence is TGTGCCAGCAGCCGGTTCAGAACGAGACACCTTGTTGGCTACACCTTC. The chain couples TRBV14 to TRBJ1-2; D gene ambiguous. This CDR3 has 16 amino acids. CDR1 and CDR2 from the germline V gene are SGHDN and FVKESK. V gave up 4 bases and J gave up 7 bases, with 22 bases separating them.

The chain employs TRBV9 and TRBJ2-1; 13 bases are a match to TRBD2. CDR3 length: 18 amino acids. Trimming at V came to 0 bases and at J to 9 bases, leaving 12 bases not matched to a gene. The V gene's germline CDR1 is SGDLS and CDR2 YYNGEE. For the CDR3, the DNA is TGTGCCAGCAGCGTAGTGGGGAGGGGACTAGCGGGAAATCCTGAGCAGTTCTTC. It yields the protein CASSVVGRGLAGNPEQFF.

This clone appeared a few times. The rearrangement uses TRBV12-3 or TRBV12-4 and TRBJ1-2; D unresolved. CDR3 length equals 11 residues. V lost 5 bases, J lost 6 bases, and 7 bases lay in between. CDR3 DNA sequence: TGTGCCAGCAGTCCCCCCGATGGCTACACCTTC. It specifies CASSPPDGYTF.

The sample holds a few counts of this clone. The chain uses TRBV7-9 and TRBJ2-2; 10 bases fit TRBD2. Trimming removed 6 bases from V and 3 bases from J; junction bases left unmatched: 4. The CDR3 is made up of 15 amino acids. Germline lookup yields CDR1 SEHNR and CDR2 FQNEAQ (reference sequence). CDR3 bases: TGTGCCAGCAGACGGACTAGCGGATACACCGGGGAGCTGTTTTTT. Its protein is CASRRTSGYTGELFF.

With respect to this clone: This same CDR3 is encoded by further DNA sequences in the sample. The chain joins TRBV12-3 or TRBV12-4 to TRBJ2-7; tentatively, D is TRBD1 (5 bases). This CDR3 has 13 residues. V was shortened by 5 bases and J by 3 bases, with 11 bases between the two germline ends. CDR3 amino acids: CASSPHTGYEQYV. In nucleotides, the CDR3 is TGTGCCAGCAGTCCCCATACAGGCTACGAGCAGTACGTC.

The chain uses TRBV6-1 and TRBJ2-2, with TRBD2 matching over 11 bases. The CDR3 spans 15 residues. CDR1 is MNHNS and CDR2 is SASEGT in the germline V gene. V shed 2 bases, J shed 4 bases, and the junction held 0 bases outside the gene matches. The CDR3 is CASSELAGGTGELFF. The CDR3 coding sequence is TGTGCCAGCAGTGAACTAGCGGGAGGCACCGGGGAGCTGTTTTTT.

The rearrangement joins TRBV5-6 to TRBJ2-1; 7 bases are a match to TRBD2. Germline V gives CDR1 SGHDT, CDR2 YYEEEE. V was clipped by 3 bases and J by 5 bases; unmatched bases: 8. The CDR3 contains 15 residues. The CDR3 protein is CASSYTGTIHNEQFF. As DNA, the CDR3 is TGTGCCAGCAGCTACACCGGGACTATACACAATGAGCAGTTCTTC.

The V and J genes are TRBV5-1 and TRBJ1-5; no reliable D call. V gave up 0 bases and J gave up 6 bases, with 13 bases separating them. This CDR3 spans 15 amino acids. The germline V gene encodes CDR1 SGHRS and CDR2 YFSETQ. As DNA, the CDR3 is TGCGCCAGCAGCTTGGTACCGGGTCTAGGTCAGCCCCAGCATTTT. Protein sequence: CASSLVPGLGQPQHF.

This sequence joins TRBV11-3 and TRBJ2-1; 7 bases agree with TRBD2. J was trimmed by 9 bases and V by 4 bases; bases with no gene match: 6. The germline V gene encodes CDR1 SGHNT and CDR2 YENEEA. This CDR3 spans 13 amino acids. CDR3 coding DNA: TGTGCCAGCAGCTACGGACTAGGCGGTGAGCAGTTCTTC. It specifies CASSYGLGGEQFF.

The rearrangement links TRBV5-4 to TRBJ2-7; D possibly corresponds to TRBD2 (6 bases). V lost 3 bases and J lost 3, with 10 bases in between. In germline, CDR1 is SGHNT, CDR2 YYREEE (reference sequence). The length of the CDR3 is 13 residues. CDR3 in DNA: TGTGCCAGCAGCTGGGGCGGGATCTACGAGCAGTACGTC. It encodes CASSWGGIYEQYV.

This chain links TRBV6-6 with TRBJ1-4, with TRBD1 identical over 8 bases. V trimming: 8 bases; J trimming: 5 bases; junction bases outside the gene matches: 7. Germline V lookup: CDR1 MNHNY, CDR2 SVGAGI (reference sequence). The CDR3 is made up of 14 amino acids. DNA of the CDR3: TGTGCCAGCCGTTTAACAGGGGGAAATGAAAAACTGTTTTTT. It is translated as CASRLTGGNEKLFF.

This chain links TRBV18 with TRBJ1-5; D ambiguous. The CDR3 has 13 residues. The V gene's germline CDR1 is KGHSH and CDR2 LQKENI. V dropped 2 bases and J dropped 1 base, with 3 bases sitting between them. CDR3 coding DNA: TGTGCCAGCTCACCAGTAAGCAATCAGCCCCAGCATTTT. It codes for CASSPVSNQPQHF.

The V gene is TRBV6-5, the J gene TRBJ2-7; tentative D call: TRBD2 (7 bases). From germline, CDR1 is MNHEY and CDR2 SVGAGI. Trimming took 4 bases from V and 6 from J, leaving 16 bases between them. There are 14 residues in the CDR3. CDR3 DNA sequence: TGTGCCAGCAGTTGGAATGGGAGGGGGTCCGAGCAGTACGTC. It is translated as CASSWNGRGSEQYV.

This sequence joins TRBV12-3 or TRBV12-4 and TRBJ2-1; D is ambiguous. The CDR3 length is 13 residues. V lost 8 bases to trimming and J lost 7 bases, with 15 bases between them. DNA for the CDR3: TGTGCCAGCCTGGGTAGCTTGATTAATGAGCAGTTCTTC. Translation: CASLGSLINEQFF.

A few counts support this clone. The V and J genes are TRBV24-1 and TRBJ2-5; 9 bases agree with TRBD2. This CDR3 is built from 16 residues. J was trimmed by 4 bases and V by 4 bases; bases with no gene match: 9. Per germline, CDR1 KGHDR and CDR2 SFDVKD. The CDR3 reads CATSDPVAGVRETQYF. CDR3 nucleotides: TGTGCCACCAGTGACCCCGTAGCGGGAGTGCGAGAGACCCAGTACTTC.

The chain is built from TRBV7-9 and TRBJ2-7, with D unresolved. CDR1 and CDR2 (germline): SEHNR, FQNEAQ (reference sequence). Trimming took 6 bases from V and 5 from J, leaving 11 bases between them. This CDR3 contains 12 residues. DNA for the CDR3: TGTGCCAGCAGTCCCACGGTAAACGAGCAGTACTTC. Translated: CASSPTVNEQYF.

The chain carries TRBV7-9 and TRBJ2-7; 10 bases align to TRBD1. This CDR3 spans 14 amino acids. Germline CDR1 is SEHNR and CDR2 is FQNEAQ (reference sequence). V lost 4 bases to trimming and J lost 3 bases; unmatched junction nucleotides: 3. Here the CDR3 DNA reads TGTGCCAGCAGCTCGGACAGGGGGTACTACGAGCAGTACTTC. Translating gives CASSSDRGYYEQYF.